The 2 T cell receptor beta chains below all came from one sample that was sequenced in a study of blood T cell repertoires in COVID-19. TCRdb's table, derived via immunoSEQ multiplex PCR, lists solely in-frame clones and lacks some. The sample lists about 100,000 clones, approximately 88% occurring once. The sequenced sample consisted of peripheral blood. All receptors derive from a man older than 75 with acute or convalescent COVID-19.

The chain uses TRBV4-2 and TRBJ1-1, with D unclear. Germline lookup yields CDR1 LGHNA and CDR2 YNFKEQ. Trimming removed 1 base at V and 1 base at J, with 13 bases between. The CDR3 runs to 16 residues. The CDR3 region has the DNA TGTGCCAGCAGCCAAGCTTCAGAAACGGGGAACACTGAAGCTTTCTTT. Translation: CASSQASETGNTEAFF.

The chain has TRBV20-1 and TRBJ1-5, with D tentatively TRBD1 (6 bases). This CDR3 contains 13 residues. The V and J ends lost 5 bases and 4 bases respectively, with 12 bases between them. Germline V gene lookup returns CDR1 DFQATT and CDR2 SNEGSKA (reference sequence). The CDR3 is CSAGGGPNQPQHF. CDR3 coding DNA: TGCAGTGCTGGTGGGGGGCCGAATCAGCCCCAGCATTTT.